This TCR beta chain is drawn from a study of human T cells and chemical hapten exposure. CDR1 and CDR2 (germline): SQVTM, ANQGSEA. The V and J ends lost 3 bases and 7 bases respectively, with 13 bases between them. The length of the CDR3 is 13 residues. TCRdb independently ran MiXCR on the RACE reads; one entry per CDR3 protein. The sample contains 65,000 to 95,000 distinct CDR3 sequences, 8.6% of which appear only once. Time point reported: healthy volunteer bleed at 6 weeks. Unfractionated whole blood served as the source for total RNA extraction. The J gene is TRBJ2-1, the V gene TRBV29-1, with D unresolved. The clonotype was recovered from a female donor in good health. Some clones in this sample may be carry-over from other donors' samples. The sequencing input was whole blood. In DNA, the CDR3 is TGCAGCGTTGACTCAGGTAAACGGAATGAGCAGTTCTTC. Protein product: CSVDSGKRNEQFF.